The T cell receptor (beta chain) described here comes from a study of cytomegalovirus exposure and HLA in healthy donors. Findings and limits, study-wide: An ancestry cluster, one associated with Asian ancestry, reportedly showed fewer N-insertions than the approximately 670-donor mean in a later analysis.

The germline V and J ends were trimmed by 4 bases and 3 bases, with 14 bases remaining between them. This CDR3 spans 15 amino acids. The germline V gene encodes CDR1 SGHKS and CDR2 YYEKEE (reference sequence). The primer mix had 60 Vbeta and 13 Jbeta primers. Libraries were prepared by immunoSEQ multiplex PCR; TCRdb keeps only in-frame clonotypes and omits some of them. The data contain roughly 200,000 clones, 70% to 80% of them seen just once; the ten biggest clones take up roughly 4.5%. Donors had nominal health at sampling but likely had unrecorded immune exposures. Regarding this clone: The antigen remains undetermined.

The sequenced sample consisted of PBMCs. The clonotype comes from a woman in her thirties in good health and CMV-seropositive. This chain connects TRBV5-5 to TRBJ1-5, with D maybe TRBD1 (5 bases). DNA of the CDR3: TGTGCCAGCAGCGCGCATCAGGGAAACAATCAGCCCCAGCATTTT. Translated, it gives CASSAHQGNNQPQHF.